This T cell receptor beta chain was identified in a study of neoadjuvant anti-PD-1 for oral cavity cancer. Time point meaning: after neoadjuvant nivolumab, at surgical resection. Assay: immunoSEQ multiplex PCR; the TCRdb copy retains only in-frame clones and omits some. The table includes some 70,000 clones, 70% to 90% detected once. This clone was recorded only once. The germline V gene has CDR1 SQVTM and CDR2 ANQGSEA. Trimming pared 1 base from V and 5 bases from J, leaving 14 bases between. CDR3 length: 14 residues. The chain combines TRBV29-1 with TRBJ2-5; TRBD2 is a possible D gene (5 bases). The sequences come from PBMCs, collected after nivolumab (anti-PD-1) treatment. The origin of this receptor is a person between 40 and 85 years old with oral cavity squamous cell carcinoma. This CDR3 is CSVEGGSGWETQYF. DNA of the CDR3: TGCAGCGTTGAAGGAGGGTCAGGATGGGAGACCCAGTACTTC. The full variable domain, with the rest looked up from reference TRBV29-1 and TRBJ2-5, is SAVISQKPSRDICQRGTSLTIQCQVDSQVTMMFWYRQQPGQSLTLIATANQGSEATYESGFVIDKFPISRPNLTFSTLTVSNMSPEDSSIYLCSVEGGSGWETQYFGPGTRLLVL.